This T cell receptor (beta chain) derives from a study of OX40 agonist ivuxolimab in advanced cancers. This clone was seen a few times. Using immunoSEQ multiplex PCR, the repertoire was profiled, and TCRdb retains in-frame clones only, with some absent. The data show about 98,000 clones, 88% seen once. J gave up 3 bases and V 3 bases, and 2 bases lay outside the gene matches. The CDR3 has 15 amino acids. Per the germline V gene, CDR1 is LNHDA and CDR2 is SQIVND (reference sequence). The V gene is TRBV19, the J gene TRBJ2-2; 9 nucleotides match TRBD1. The material sequenced was CD4+ or CD8+ T cells sorted from blood, taken in a trial of the OX40 agonist ivuxolimab. This clonotype was sampled from an adult with an advanced solid tumor such as melanoma, head and neck, liver or kidney cancer. The CDR3 region has the DNA TGTGCCAGTAGTATGGGGGACAGGGACACCGGGGAGCTGTTTTTT. Protein sequence: CASSMGDRDTGELFF.